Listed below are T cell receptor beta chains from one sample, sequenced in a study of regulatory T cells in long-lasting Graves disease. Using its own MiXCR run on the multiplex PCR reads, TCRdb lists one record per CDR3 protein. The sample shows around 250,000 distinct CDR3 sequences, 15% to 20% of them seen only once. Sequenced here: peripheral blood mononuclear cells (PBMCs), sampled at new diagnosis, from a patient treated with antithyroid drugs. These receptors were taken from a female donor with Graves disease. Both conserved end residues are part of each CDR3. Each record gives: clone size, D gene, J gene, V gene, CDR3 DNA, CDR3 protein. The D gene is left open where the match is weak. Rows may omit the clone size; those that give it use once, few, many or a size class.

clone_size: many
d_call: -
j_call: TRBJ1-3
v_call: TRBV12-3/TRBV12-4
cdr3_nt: TGTGCCAGCACCCCCCAGGCGGGCGGTGGAAACACCATATATTTT
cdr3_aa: CASTPQAGGGNTIYF

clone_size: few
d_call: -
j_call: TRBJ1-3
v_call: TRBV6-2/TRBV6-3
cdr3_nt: TGTGCCAGCACCCGTTCAGGAGGCTCTGGAAACACCATATATTTT
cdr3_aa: CASTRSGGSGNTIYF

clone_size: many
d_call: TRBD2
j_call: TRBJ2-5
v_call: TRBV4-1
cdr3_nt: TGCGCCAGCAGCCAAGGCTTTCGGGGACTAAGGCGAGAGACCCAGTACTTC
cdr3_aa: CASSQGFRGLRRETQYF

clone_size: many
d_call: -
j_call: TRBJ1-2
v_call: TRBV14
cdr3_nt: TGTGCCAGCAGACCCTCCGGGGGGAAAGGCTACACCTTC
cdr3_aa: CASRPSGGKGYTF

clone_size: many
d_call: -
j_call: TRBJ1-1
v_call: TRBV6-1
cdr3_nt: TGTGCCAGCATGGACACTGAAGCTTTCTTT
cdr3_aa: CASMDTEAFF

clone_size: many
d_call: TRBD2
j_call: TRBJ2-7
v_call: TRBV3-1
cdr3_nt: TGTGCCAGCAGCCAAGTAGCGGGCAGCTCCTACGAGCAGTACTTC
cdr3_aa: CASSQVAGSSYEQYF

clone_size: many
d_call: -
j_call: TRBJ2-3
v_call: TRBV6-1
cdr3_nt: TGTGCCAGCAGTGAACCCCAGCTTCCCCGAGATACGCAGTATTTT
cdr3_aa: CASSEPQLPRDTQYF

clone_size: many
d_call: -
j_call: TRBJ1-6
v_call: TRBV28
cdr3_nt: TGTGCCAGCAGTTCGCCCTCAGGAAATTCACCCCTCCACTTT
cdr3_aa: CASSSPSGNSPLHF

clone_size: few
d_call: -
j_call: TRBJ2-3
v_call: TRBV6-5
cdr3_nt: TGTGCCAGCAGTTACCGCCGGAGGGGCACAGATACGCAGTATTTT
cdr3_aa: CASSYRRRGTDTQYF

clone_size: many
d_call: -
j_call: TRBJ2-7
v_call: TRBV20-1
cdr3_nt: TGCAGTGCTAGACTTGGGATGAACGAGCAGTACTTC
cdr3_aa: CSARLGMNEQYF

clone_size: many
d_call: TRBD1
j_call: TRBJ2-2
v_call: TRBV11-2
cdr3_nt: TGTGCCAGCAGGATACAGGGGGCTAAAACCGGGGAGCTGTTTTTT
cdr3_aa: CASRIQGAKTGELFF

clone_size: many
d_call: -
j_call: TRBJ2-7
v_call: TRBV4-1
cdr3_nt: TGCGCCAGCAGCCAAGAACGGCGCGGGACCGAGCAGTACTTC
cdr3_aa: CASSQERRGTEQYF

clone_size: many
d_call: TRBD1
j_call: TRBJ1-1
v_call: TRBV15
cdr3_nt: TGTGCCACCAGCCGCCACAGGGGGCGAGTAACTGAAGCTTTCTTT
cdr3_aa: CATSRHRGRVTEAFF

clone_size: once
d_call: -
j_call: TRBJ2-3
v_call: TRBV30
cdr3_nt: TGTGCCTGGAGCGGCAGGGATACGCAGTATTTT
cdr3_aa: CAWSGRDTQYF

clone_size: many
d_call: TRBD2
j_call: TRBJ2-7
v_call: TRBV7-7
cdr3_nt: TGTGCTAGCAGCTCCCGACTAGCGGGGGGACGGGACGAGCAGTACTTC
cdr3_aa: CASSSRLAGGRDEQYF

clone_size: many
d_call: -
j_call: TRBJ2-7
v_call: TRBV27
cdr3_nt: TGTGCCAGCAGGCACAGGGTCGGCTACGAGCAGTACTTC
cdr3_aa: CASRHRVGYEQYF

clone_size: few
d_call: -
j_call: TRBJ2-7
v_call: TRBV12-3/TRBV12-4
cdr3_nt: TGTGCCAGCAGTCCCGGATCCTTCAACGAGCAGTACTTC
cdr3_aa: CASSPGSFNEQYF

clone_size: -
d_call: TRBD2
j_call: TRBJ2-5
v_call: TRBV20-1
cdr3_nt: TGCAGTGCTAGGGCCCAGATGAGCGGGACGCCGTACCAAGAGACCCAGTACTTC
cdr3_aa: CSARAQMSGTPYQETQYF

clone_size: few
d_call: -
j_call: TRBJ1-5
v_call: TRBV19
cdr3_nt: TGTGCCAGTAGTCCCCGGGCGGACTTTAGCAATCAGCCCCAGCATTTT
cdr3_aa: CASSPRADFSNQPQHF

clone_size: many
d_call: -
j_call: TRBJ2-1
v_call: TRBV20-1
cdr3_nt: TGCAGTGCTAGACGGACTGCTCTCTACAATGAGCAGTTCTTC
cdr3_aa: CSARRTALYNEQFF

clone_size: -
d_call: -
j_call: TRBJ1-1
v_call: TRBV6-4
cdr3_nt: TGTGCCAGCGGCCGGGGTCCGAACACTGAAGCTTTCTTT
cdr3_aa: CASGRGPNTEAFF

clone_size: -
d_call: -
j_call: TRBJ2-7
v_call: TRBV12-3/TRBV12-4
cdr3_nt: TGTGCCAGCAGTTTTGGAGGATACCACTACGAGCAGTACTTC
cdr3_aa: CASSFGGYHYEQYF

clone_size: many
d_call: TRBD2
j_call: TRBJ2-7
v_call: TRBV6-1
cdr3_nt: TGTGCCAGCAGGAGTCCGGGTCGGGGGGGCGATTACGAGCAGTACTTC
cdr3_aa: CASRSPGRGGDYEQYF

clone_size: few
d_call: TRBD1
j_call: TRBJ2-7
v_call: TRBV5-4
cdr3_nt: TGTGCCAGCAGCTTGCAACCGGGACAGGGGGTATTGTTCTACGAGCAGTACTTC
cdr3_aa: CASSLQPGQGVLFYEQYF

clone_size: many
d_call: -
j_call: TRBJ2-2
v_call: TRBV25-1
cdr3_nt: TGTGCCAGCAGTGACACCGGGGAGCTGTTTTTT
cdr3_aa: CASSDTGELFF

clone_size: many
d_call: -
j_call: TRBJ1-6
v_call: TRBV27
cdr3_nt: TGTGCCAGCCAGGAGCCCAGAGGGCGTTCACCCCTCCACTTT
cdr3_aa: CASQEPRGRSPLHF

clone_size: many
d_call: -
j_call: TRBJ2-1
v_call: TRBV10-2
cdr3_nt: TGCGCCAGCAGTGAGTCAGCGGGTACCTCCTACAATGAGCAGTTCTTC
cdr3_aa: CASSESAGTSYNEQFF

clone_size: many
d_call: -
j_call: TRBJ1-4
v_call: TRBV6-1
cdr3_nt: TGTGCCAGCAGGGACGGTAATCTGGATGAAAAACTGTTTTTT
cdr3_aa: CASRDGNLDEKLFF

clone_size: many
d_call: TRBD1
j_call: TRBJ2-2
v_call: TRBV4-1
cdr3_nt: TGCGCCAGCAGCCAGACAGGGGGCAGGACCGGGGAGCTGTTTTTT
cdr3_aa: CASSQTGGRTGELFF

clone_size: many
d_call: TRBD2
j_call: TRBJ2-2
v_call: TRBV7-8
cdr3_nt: TGTGCCAGCAGCTTAAGTAGCGGGAGAGGGACCGGGGAGCTGTTTTTT
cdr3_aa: CASSLSSGRGTGELFF

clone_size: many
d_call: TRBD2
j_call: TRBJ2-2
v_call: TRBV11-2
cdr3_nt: TGTGCCAGCAGCCCCGGGGGGAGCGGGAAGAACGGGGAGCTGTTTTTT
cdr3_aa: CASSPGGSGKNGELFF

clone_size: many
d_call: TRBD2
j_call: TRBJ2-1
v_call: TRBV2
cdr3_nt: TGTGCCAGCACTAGCGGGAGGAGGGTTTACAATGAGCAGTTCTTC
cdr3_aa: CASTSGRRVYNEQFF

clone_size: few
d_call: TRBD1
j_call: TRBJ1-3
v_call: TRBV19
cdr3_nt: TGTGCCAGTAGGACCCCAGGGGGTTCCTCTGGAAACACCATATATTTT
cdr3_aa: CASRTPGGSSGNTIYF

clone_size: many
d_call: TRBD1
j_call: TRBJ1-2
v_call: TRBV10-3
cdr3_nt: TGTGCCATCTCTGACAGGGACGTTTATGGCTACACCTTC
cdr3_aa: CAISDRDVYGYTF

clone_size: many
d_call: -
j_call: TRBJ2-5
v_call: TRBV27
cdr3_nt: TGTGCCAGCAGTACCCTAGACCAAGAGACCCAGTACTTC
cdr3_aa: CASSTLDQETQYF

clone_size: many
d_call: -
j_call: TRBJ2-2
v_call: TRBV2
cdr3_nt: TGTGCCAGCAGTTGGGACTCGAACACCGGGGAGCTGTTTTTT
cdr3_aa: CASSWDSNTGELFF

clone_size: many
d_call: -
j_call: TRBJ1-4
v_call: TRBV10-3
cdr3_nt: TGTGCCACACAGGGACATACAACTAATGAAAAACTGTTTTTT
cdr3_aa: CATQGHTTNEKLFF

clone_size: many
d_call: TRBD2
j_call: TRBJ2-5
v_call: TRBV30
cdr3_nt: TGTGCCTGGAACTGGCGGGAGGGCCTGGGAGGGGAGACCCAGTACTTC
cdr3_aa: CAWNWREGLGGETQYF

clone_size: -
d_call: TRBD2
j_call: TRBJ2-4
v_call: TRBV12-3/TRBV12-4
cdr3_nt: TGTGCCAGCAGTTTGCTCCAAGGCGGGAGAGGGGCTGGGAACATTCAGTACTTC
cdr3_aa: CASSLLQGGRGAGNIQYF

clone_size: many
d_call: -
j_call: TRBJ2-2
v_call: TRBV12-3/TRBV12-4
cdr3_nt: TGTGCCAGCAGACCCAGGGTTCGGGAGCTGTTTTTT
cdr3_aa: CASRPRVRELFF

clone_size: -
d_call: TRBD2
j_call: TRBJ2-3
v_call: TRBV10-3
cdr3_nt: TGTGCCATCAGTGACGGTAGCGGGAGGTTGTCAGATACGCAGTATTTT
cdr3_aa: CAISDGSGRLSDTQYF

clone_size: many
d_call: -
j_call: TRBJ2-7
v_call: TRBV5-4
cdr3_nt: TGTGCCAGCAGCCTCGACCCCGCCAACTACGAGCAGTACTTC
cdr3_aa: CASSLDPANYEQYF

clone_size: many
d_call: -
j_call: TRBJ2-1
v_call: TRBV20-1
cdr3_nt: TGCAGTGCTAGGAATGGGCTTTACAATGAGCAGTTCTTC
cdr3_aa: CSARNGLYNEQFF

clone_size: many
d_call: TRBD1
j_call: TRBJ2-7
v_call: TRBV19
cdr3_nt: TGTGCCAGCCAGGCCGGGACAGGGCTTTACGAGCAGTACTTC
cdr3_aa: CASQAGTGLYEQYF

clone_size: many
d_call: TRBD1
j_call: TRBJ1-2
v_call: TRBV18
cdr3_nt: TGTGCCAGCTCACCACCGGGACAGGGAGGATCTGGCTACACCTTC
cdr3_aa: CASSPPGQGGSGYTF

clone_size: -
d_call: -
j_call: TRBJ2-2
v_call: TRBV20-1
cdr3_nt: TGCAGTGCTAGAGATCAGGGCGGTGCGAACACCGGGGAGCTGTTTTTT
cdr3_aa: CSARDQGGANTGELFF

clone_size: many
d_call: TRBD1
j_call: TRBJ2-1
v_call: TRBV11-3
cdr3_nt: TGTGCCAGCAGCTTAGGGGTGACCAGGGGGAATGAGCAGTTCTTC
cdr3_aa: CASSLGVTRGNEQFF

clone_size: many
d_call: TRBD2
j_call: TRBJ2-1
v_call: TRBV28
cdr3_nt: TGTGCCAGCAGTTTAGTGTTGGCTAGCGGGAGCCCATACAATGAGCAGTTCTTC
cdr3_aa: CASSLVLASGSPYNEQFF

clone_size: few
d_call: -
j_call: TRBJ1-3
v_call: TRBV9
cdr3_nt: TGTGCCAGCAGCACCCCACGCTCTGGAAACACCATATATTTT
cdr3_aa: CASSTPRSGNTIYF

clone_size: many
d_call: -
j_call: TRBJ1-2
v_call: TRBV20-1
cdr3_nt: TGCAGTGCTAGTTCCCAAGAGGAAATCTATGGCTACACCTTC
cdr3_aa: CSASSQEEIYGYTF

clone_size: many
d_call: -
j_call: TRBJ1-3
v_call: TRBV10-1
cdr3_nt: TGCGCCAGCAGTGAGTCCGGACTACCTGGAAACACCATATATTTT
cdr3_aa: CASSESGLPGNTIYF

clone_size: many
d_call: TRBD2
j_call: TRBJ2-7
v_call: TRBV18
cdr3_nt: TGTGCCAGCTCACCACAGCGGGGAGACTACGAGCAGTACTTC
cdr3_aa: CASSPQRGDYEQYF

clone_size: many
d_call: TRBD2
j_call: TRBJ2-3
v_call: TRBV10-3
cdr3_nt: TGTGCCGGAGGACTAGCGGGAGGTCCCCCAGATACGCAGTATTTT
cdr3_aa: CAGGLAGGPPDTQYF

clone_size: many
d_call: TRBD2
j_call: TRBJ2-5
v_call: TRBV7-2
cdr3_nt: TGTGCCAGCAGCTTAGGCGGGAGGGTCCAAGAGACCCAGTACTTC
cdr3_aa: CASSLGGRVQETQYF

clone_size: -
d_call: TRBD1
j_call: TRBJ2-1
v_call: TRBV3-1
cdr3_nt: TGTGCCAGCAGCCGCCAGGGGGTTGAGCAGTTCTTC
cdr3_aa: CASSRQGVEQFF